Listed below are T cell receptor beta chains from one sample, sequenced in a study of T cell changes during pregnancy in multiple sclerosis. Assay used: immunoSEQ multiplex PCR; TCRdb lists only in-frame clones, some missing. This table has some 54,000 clones, approximately 94% appearing once. This specimen consisted of CD8+ T cells from peripheral blood mononuclear cells, obtained in the third trimester of pregnancy. The source of these receptors is a female donor with multiple sclerosis, enrolled in a pregnancy study. The conserved cysteine and the conserved F or W are not part of the CDR3 here. The order of the fields is J gene, V gene, CDR3 protein.

TRBJ2-7	TRBV4-1	ASSHHSRSYEQY
TRBJ2-7	TRBV9	ASSYQAGGNEQY
TRBJ1-1	TRBV28	ASSHRGRGTEAF
TRBJ2-1	TRBV7-9	ASSPHRDWLDDEQF
TRBJ1-1	TRBV27	ASSQGPATNTEAF
TRBJ2-1	TRBV5-1	ASSIRLAGYPYEQF
TRBJ2-1	TRBV30	AWGRDSSYNEQF
TRBJ2-5	TRBV28	ASSSPRGGIFFETQY
TRBJ2-7	TRBV2	ASSEQGVETLSYEQY
TRBJ2-1	TRBV6-4	ASSDKQGAYNEQF
TRBJ2-7	TRBV29-1	SVASGSSYEQY
TRBJ2-3	TRBV5-1	ASSPGLAGENTQY
TRBJ2-5	TRBV11-2	ASSLVGYSAQETQY
TRBJ2-7	TRBV29-1	SVSRLSGDYEQY
TRBJ2-5	TRBV5-1	ASSLDYSETQY
TRBJ2-3	TRBV10-1	ASSEVASTDTQY
TRBJ1-2	TRBV4-1	ASSEVWTGDGYT
TRBJ2-5	TRBV6-4	ASSPLAGERETQY
TRBJ1-2	TRBV18	ASSPVKNDGGYGYT
TRBJ2-3	TRBV4-1	ASSPTFPGREGTDTQY
TRBJ2-1	TRBV7-6	ASRPGQYNEQF
TRBJ2-7	TRBV18	ASSPVRGGHEQY
TRBJ1-2	TRBV28	ATPDRPFGENGYT
TRBJ2-1	TRBV28	ASSFATSGKIEQF
TRBJ2-1	TRBV4-1	ASSLLGGNSYNEQF
TRBJ2-7	TRBV28	ASSLPGQGTYEQY
TRBJ2-7	TRBV7-9	ASRPDTVEQY
TRBJ2-3	TRBV4-1	ASSQDPNPGDTQY